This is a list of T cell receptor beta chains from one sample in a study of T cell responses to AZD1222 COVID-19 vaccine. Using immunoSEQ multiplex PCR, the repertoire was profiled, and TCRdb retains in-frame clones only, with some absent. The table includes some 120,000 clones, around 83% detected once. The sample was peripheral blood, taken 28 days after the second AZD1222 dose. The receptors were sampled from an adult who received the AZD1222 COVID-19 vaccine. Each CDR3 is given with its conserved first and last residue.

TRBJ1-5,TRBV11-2,CASSLGIGGARQPQHF
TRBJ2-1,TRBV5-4,CASSLRVATYNEQFF
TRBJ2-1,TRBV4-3,CASSQQVNNEQFF
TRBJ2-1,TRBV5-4,CASSYAGGRYNEQFF
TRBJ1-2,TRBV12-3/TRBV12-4,CASIRPGPGGYTF
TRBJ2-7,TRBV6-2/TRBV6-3,CASSYSGTSAYEQYF
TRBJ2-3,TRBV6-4,CASSDSKTGTDTQYF
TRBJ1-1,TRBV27,CASSLRETTEAFF
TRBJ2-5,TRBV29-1,CSVQRLAGEETQYF
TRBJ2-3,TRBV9,CASSGDSRGTDTQYF
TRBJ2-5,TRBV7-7,CASSPGQGDRETQYF
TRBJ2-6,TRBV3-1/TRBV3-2,CASSQDLWGTGANVLTF
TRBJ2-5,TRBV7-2,CASSLIGRTQYF
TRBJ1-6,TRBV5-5,CASSFRGQSYNSPLHF
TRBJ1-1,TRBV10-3,CAISESQTGVTEAFF
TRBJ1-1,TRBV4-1,CASSQAGGDTEAFF
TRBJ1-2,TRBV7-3,CASSLGPSGNGYTF
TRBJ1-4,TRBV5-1,CASSQGEGEKLFF
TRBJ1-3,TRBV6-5,CASSTDRYGGNTIYF
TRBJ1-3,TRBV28,CASSFSDSGNTIYF
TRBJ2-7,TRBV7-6,CASSPGQGSRYEQYF
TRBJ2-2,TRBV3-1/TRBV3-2,CASSPVGFGELFF
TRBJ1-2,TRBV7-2,CASSFHLSTNYGYTF
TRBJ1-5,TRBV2,CASSWRDDQPQHF
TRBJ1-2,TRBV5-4,CASSEDRGYGYTF
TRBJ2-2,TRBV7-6,CASSQRPIPGELFF